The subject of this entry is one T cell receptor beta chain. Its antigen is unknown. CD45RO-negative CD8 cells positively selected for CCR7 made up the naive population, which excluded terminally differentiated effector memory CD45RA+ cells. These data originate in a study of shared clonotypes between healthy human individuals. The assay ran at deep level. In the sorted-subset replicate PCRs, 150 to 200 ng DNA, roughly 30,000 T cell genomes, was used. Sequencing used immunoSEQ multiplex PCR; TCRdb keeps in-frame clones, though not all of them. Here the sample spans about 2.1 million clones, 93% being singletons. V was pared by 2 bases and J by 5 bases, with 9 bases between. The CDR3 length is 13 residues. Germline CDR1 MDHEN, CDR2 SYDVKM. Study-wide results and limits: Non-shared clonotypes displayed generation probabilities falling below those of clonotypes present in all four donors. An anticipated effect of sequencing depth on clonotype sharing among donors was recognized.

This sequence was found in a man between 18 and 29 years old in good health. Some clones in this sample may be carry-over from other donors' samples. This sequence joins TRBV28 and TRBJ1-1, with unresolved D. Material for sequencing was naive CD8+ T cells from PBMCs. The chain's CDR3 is CASSLRGSTEAFF. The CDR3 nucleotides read TGTGCCAGCAGTTTACGCGGGAGTACTGAAGCTTTCTTT.